This TCR beta chain was sequenced during a study of blood T cell repertoires in COVID-19. Study background: Samples of COVID-19 (acute and convalescent) were obtained from the United States, Italy and Spain. The cDNA or gDNA used as material had been derived from T cells, B-cell-depleted T cells, or PBMCs.

In the original workflow: The authors estimated nucleated cell counts from reference gene primer amplification. This table comes from immunoSEQ multiplex PCR, and its TCRdb copy is limited to in-frame clones, with some not included. Clonal size and the V and J genes are those of that table, whereas D and trimming came from the DNA. The sample yields about 140,000 clones, roughly 84% seen once. This clone came up once. This clonotype was obtained from a man younger than 45 with COVID-19, enrolled during active disease. Sequencing was carried out using peripheral blood.

The CDR3 bases are TGCGCCAGCAATGAGGGCGGGAATGTCGGGGAGCTGTTTTTT. Residues: CASNEGGNVGELFF. This rearrangement joins TRBV5-1 to TRBJ2-2; tentative D call: TRBD2 (6 bases). This CDR3 has 14 residues. V lost 6 bases to trimming and J lost 7 bases, with 16 bases between them. CDR1 is SGHRS, CDR2 YFSETQ, per germline.